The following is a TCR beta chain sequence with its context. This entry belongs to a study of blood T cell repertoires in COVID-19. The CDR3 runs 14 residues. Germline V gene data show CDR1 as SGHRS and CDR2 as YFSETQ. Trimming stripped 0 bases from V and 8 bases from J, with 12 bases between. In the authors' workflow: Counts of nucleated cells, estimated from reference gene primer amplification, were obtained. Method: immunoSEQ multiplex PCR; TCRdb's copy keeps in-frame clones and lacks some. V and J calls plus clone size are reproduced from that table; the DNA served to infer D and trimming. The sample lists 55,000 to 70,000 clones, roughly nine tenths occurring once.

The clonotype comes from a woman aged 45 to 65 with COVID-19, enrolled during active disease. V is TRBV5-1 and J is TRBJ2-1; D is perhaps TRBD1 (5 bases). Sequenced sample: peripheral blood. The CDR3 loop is CASSLGPPGHEQFF. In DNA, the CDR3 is TGCGCCAGCAGCTTGGGTCCCCCAGGGCATGAGCAGTTCTTC.